A single sample is the source of the 11 T cell receptor beta chains below, sequenced in a study of early T cells in non-severe SARS-CoV-2 infection (dated by TCRdb to the early 2020s). The library relied on 5' RACE. For sequencing, a NextSeq 500 was employed. TCRdb reworked the public reads: Q25 trimming with fastp, MiXCR clone assembly, productive beta chains retained. Rows with one shared CDR3 protein collapse into an entry with the most common genes and DNA. Across this sample there are 88,000 or so distinct CDR3 sequences, with 14% to 15% seen only once. The top ten clonotypes cover 4.5% to 7% of the sample. Specimen: whole blood. These receptors originate from an adult who was a healthcare worker with PCR-confirmed SARS-CoV-2 infection or an uninfected control (not recorded which).

This clonotype came up many times. This chain links TRBV5-1 with TRBJ1-3; D uncertain. CDR1 is SGHRS and CDR2 is YFSETQ in the germline V gene. This CDR3 comprises 15 residues. V lost 2 bases, J lost 3 bases, and 12 bases lay in between. The CDR3 nucleotides read TGCGCCAGCAGCTTTTCGGGGTCGGATGGAAACACCATATATTTT. Its protein is CASSFSGSDGNTIYF. Filled out from reference TRBV5-1 and TRBJ1-3, the complete variable domain reads KAGVTQTPRYLIKTRGQQVTLSCSPISGHRSVSWYQQTPGQGLQFLFEYFSETQRNKGNFPGRFSGRQFSNSRSEMNVSTLELGDSALYLCASSFSGSDGNTIYFGEGSWLTVV.

The J gene is TRBJ1-2, the V gene TRBV20-1; D is ambiguous. This CDR3 is 16 amino acids long. Trimming left V 0 bases short and J 3 bases short, with 17 bases between. Germline V gives CDR1 DFQATT, CDR2 SNEGSKA (reference sequence). The CDR3 reads CSARETFPSGDYGYTF. CDR3 nucleotides: TGCAGTGCTAGAGAAACTTTTCCCTCGGGCGACTATGGCTACACCTTC.

This clonotype occurred a few times. The V call is TRBV11-2, the J call TRBJ2-7; D uncertain. The CDR3 covers 14 residues. Germline V gives CDR1 SGHAT, CDR2 FQNNGV. The V and J ends lost 3 bases and 2 bases respectively, with 11 bases between them. CDR3 bases: TGTGCCAGCAGCTTTAGAAGAGTAGCCTACGAGCAGTACTTC. It specifies CASSFRRVAYEQYF.

At least ten counts were recorded for this clonotype. The chain uses TRBV11-2 and TRBJ2-5; TRBD2 agrees at 11 bases. From germline, CDR1 is SGHAT and CDR2 FQNNGV. This CDR3 spans 18 amino acids. Trimming cost V 2 bases and J 0 bases; bases outside gene matches: 8. DNA of the CDR3: TGTGCCAGCAGCTTAAGGTGGCTAGCGGGAGGCTACCAAGAGACCCAGTACTTC. Protein: CASSLRWLAGGYQETQYF.

The V gene is TRBV6-4, the J gene TRBJ2-2, with 10 nucleotides matching TRBD2. V lost 4 bases and J lost 4; bases outside the gene matches: 0. Germline V lookup: CDR1 MRHNA, CDR2 SNTAGT. This CDR3 spans 14 amino acids. DNA of the CDR3: TGTGCCAGCAGTGCTAGCGGGAGCACCGGGGAGCTGTTTTTT. Protein product: CASSASGSTGELFF.

The table lists this clonotype with many counts. V is TRBV10-3 and J is TRBJ2-3; the D call may be TRBD1 or TRBD2 (5 bases each). With 4 bases removed from V and 3 bases from J, the gap between germline ends came to 11 bases. Germline lookup yields CDR1 ENHRY and CDR2 SYGVKD. This CDR3 comprises 14 residues. The CDR3 loop is CAISVGTHTDTQYF. CDR3 nucleotide sequence: TGTGCCATCAGTGTTGGGACCCATACAGATACGCAGTATTTT.

The V call is TRBV4-1, the J call TRBJ2-7; D not certain. Germline V gives CDR1 MGHRA, CDR2 YSYEKL. The V end lost 4 bases, the J end lost 5 bases, and 15 bases lay between the germline ends. This CDR3 is built from 14 residues. The CDR3 protein is CASSPLGLRDEQYF. The CDR3 DNA reads as TGCGCCAGCAGCCCCCTAGGGTTACGGGACGAGCAGTACTTC.

Many counts were recorded for this clonotype. This chain uses TRBV18 with TRBJ2-7; 8 bases agree with TRBD2. Germline loops: CDR1 KGHSH, CDR2 LQKENI. CDR3 length equals 16 residues. V trimming: 3 bases; J trimming: 3 bases; junction bases outside the gene matches: 10. The chain's CDR3 is CASSPRLAGIYYEQYF. The CDR3 DNA reads as TGTGCCAGCTCACCCCGGTTAGCGGGGATATACTACGAGCAGTACTTC.

This clonotype appeared many times. The chain has TRBV7-3 and TRBJ2-1; 9 nucleotides line up with TRBD2. In germline, CDR1 is SGHTA, CDR2 FQGTGA. The CDR3 totals 15 residues. V shed 3 bases, J shed 5 bases, and the junction held 5 bases outside the gene matches. CDR3 region: CASSFSGTSNNEQFF. The CDR3 nucleotides are TGTGCCAGCAGCTTTTCCGGGACTAGCAACAATGAGCAGTTCTTC. Full variable domain (outside the CDR3, taken from reference TRBV7-3 and TRBJ2-1): GAGVSQTPSNKVTEKGKYVELRCDPISGHTALYWYRQSLGQGPEFLIYFQGTGAADDSGLPNDRFFAVRPEGSVSTLKIQRTERGDSAVYLCASSFSGTSNNEQFFGPGTRLTVL.

This clonotype showed up many times. This chain connects TRBV27 to TRBJ1-3; D is ambiguous. Germline lookup yields CDR1 MNHEY and CDR2 SMNVEV (reference sequence). This CDR3 is built from 12 residues. V gave up 8 bases and J gave up 2 bases, with 7 bases separating them. This chain's CDR3 is CASLTPGNTIYF. CDR3 DNA sequence: TGTGCCAGCCTCACCCCTGGAAACACCATATATTTT.

CDR3 nucleotide sequence: TGTGCCAGCAGCCAGAGACAGGGGCTGAACACTGAAGCTTTCTTT. It translates to CASSQRQGLNTEAFF. The chain recombines TRBV7-8 with TRBJ1-1; 8 bases map to TRBD1. CDR1 SGHVS and CDR2 FQNEAQ come from the germline V gene. The CDR3 length is 15 residues. Germline trimming cut 5 bases from V and 0 bases from J; bases unmatched to any gene: 5.